What follows are 16 T cell receptor beta chains derived from one specimen sequenced in a study of blood T cell repertoires in COVID-19. Clones were read by immunoSEQ multiplex PCR, and TCRdb kept only the in-frame ones, dropping some. The table includes 110,000 to 150,000 clones, about 77% detected once. Material for sequencing was peripheral blood. Every receptor here comes from a man in his sixties with acute or convalescent COVID-19.

This clone was counted a few times. V usage is TRBV4-1 and J usage is TRBJ1-3; D unresolved. The germline CDR1 and CDR2 sequences are MGHRA and YSYEKL. This CDR3 has 16 residues. Trimming pared 0 bases from V and 0 bases from J, leaving 9 bases between. CDR3 bases: TGCGCCAGCAGCCAAGATCAGGCAGCCTCTGGAAACACCATATATTTT. It translates to CASSQDQAASGNTIYF.

The sample holds one count of this clone. The V and J genes are TRBV5-6 and TRBJ2-7; 8 nucleotides align to TRBD1. In germline, CDR1 is SGHDT, CDR2 YYEEEE. CDR3 length equals 13 residues. With 0 bases clipped from V and 7 bases from J, the junction kept 3 bases outside the gene matches. DNA of the CDR3: TGTGCCAGCAGCTTGGTACAGGGGGGTGAGCAGTACTTC. Translation: CASSLVQGGEQYF.

This clone came up a few times. The rearrangement joins TRBV5-1 to TRBJ2-1; 7 bases are shared with TRBD2. CDR3 length: 15 residues. Germline-derived CDR1 and CDR2 are SGHRS and YFSETQ. Losses at the gene ends were 2 bases for V and 7 bases for J; bases not matched to a gene: 9. The CDR3 DNA reads TGCGCCAGCAGCTTAGGGGCGGGAGAGGGTAATGAGCAGTTCTTC. Its protein is CASSLGAGEGNEQFF.

Here the CDR3 reads CASSLGLLDSGNTIYF. The CDR3, as DNA: TGTGCCAGCAGCCTAGGACTGCTTGACTCTGGAAACACCATATATTTT. This chain joins TRBV3-1 (or the pseudogene TRBV3-2) and TRBJ1-3; D ambiguous. The CDR3 is 16 amino acids. Deletions cut 4 bases from V and 0 bases from J, with 13 bases between. CDR1 LGHDT and CDR2 YNNKEL come from the germline V gene (reference sequence).

V usage is TRBV3-1 (or the pseudogene TRBV3-2) and J usage is TRBJ2-5; D possibly corresponds to TRBD2 (6 bases). Germline V lookup: CDR1 LGHDT, CDR2 YNNKEL (reference sequence). There are 14 residues in the CDR3. Trimming shortened V by 3 bases and J by 1 base, and 9 bases separated the two germline ends. The DNA of the CDR3 is TGTGCCAGCAGCCAGCTCGGGGGCCAAGAGACCCAGTACTTC. Amino acid sequence: CASSQLGGQETQYF.

The V gene is TRBV28, the J gene TRBJ2-1; D remains ambiguous. The germline CDR1 and CDR2 sequences are MDHEN and SYDVKM. The CDR3 extends over 16 amino acids. Trimming cost V 3 bases and J 0 bases, with 12 bases left between them. CDR3 sequence reads: CASSFYSPSSYNEQFF. The CDR3 DNA reads TGTGCCAGCAGTTTTTACAGCCCGAGCTCCTACAATGAGCAGTTCTTC.

The chain joins TRBV18 to TRBJ2-2; TRBD2 is a possible D gene (5 bases). Germline lookup yields CDR1 KGHSH and CDR2 LQKENI. V lost 5 bases to trimming and J lost 0 bases, with 10 bases between them. This CDR3 has 15 residues. This CDR3 is CASSSGLANTGELFF. CDR3 bases: TGTGCCAGCTCATCAGGACTTGCGAACACCGGGGAGCTGTTTTTT. The whole variable domain, filled in from reference TRBV18 and TRBJ2-2, reads NAGVMQNPRHLVRRRGQEARLRCSPMKGHSHVYWYRQLPEEGLKFMVYLQKENIIDESGMPKERFSAEFPKEGPSILRIQQVVRGDSAAYFCASSSGLANTGELFFGEGSRLTVL.

Concerning this clone: The junction departs from germline at one end; a sequencing error may be responsible. V usage is TRBV7-7 and J usage is TRBJ2-5; TRBD1 might be the D (5 bases). The CDR3 totals 14 residues. Germline V gene sequence: CDR1 SSHAT, CDR2 FNYEAQ (reference sequence). CDR3 in DNA: TGTGCTAGCAGCTTATTGGACAAAATAGAGACCCAGTACTTC. Its protein is CASSLLDKIETQYF.

This sequence joins TRBV29-1 and TRBJ2-1, with 7 bases lining up with TRBD2. The CDR3 spans 14 residues. The V gene's germline CDR1 is SQVTM and CDR2 ANQGSEA. V was clipped by 3 bases and J by 2 bases; unmatched bases: 4. The CDR3 DNA follows: TGCAGCGTTGATTCAGCGGGAACCTACAATGAGCAGTTCTTC. Amino acid sequence: CSVDSAGTYNEQFF.

This chain links TRBV10-2 with TRBJ1-4, with 9 bases identical to TRBD1. The ends lost 2 bases at V and 8 bases at J; junction bases unmatched: 6. Germline V lookup: CDR1 WSHSY, CDR2 SAAADI. The CDR3 loop spans 15 amino acids. Here the CDR3 reads CASSETTGGGEKLFF. The CDR3 DNA sequence: TGCGCCAGCAGTGAGACGACAGGGGGGGGAGAAAAACTGTTTTTT.

This sequence joins TRBV5-1 and TRBJ2-1; 11 bases are a match to TRBD2. CDR1 SGHRS and CDR2 YFSETQ come from the germline V gene. This CDR3 has 15 residues. With 3 bases clipped from V and 3 bases from J, the junction kept 2 bases outside the gene matches. CDR3 nucleotides: TGCGCCAGCAGCTCGACTAGCGGGGACTACAATGAGCAGTTCTTC. Protein sequence: CASSSTSGDYNEQFF.

The chain combines TRBV30 with TRBJ1-3; tentatively, D is TRBD1 (6 bases). The germline V gene has CDR1 GTSNPN and CDR2 SVGIG (reference sequence). The CDR3 consists of 14 residues. V lost 4 bases and J lost 2, with 12 bases in between. CDR3 amino acids: CAWKGAGAGNTIYF. The CDR3, as DNA: TGTGCCTGGAAAGGGGCAGGGGCTGGAAACACCATATATTTT.

V usage is TRBV6-5 and J usage is TRBJ1-2; no reliable D call. The CDR3 runs 13 residues. Trimming stripped 4 bases from V and 1 base from J, with 7 bases between. Germline assignment: CDR1 MNHEY and CDR2 SVGAGI. The CDR3 DNA sequence: TGTGCCAGCAGTTTTTCCAGTAACTATGGCTACACCTTC. Its protein product is CASSFSSNYGYTF.

V gene TRBV30 combines with J gene TRBJ1-2, with a weak D call TRBD1 (5 bases). The CDR3 length is 16 residues. The germline V gene has CDR1 GTSNPN and CDR2 SVGIG (reference sequence). V was trimmed by 5 bases and J by 4 bases, leaving 23 bases between them. The CDR3 region is CAWSRQGPSFIYGYTF. CDR3 DNA sequence: TGTGCCTGGTCTCGGCAGGGCCCCTCCTTTATCTATGGCTACACCTTC.

The chain joins TRBV5-4 to TRBJ2-7, with D tentatively TRBD1 (6 bases). Looked up from germline, CDR1 is SGHNT and CDR2 is YYREEE (reference sequence). V lost 0 bases and J 5 bases, leaving 12 bases between the germline ends. The CDR3 has 14 residues. The CDR3: CASSLATGSDEQYF. The CDR3 DNA is TGTGCCAGCAGCTTGGCTACAGGGTCCGACGAGCAGTACTTC. The full variable domain, rest sourced from reference TRBV5-4 and TRBJ2-7, is ETGVTQSPTHLIKTRGQQVTLRCSSQSGHNTVSWYQQALGQGPQFIFQYYREEENGRGNFPPRFSGLQFPNYSSELNVNALELDDSALYLCASSLATGSDEQYFGPGTRLTVT.

This sequence joins TRBV10-2 and TRBJ2-2, with 7 bases lining up with TRBD2. CDR1 is WSHSY and CDR2 is SAAADI in the germline V gene. The junction had 11 bases not matched to a gene; V was cut back by 4 bases and J by 6 bases. The CDR3 has 16 residues. CDR3 DNA: TGCGCCAGCAGTGTCGTGGACGGGAGGATCTCCGGGGAGCTGTTTTTT. It encodes CASSVVDGRISGELFF.